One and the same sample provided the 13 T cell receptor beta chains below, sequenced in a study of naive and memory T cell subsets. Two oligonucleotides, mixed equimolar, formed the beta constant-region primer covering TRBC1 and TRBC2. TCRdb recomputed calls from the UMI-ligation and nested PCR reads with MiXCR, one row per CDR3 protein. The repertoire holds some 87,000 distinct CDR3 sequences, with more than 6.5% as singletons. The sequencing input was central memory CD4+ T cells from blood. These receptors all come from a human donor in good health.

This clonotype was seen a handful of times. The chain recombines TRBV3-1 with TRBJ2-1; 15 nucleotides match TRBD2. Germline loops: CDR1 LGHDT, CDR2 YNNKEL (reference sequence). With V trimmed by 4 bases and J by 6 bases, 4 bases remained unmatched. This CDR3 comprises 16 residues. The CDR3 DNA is TGTGCCAGCAGCCGGACTAGCGGGAGGGCGCGCAATGAGCAGTTCTTC. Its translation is CASSRTSGRARNEQFF.

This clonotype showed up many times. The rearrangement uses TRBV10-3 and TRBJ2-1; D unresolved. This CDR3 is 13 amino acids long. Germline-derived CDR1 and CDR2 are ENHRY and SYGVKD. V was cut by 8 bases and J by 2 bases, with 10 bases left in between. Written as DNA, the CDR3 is TGTGCCATCTCCGACGGCGCCTACAATGAGCAGTTCTTC. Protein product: CAISDGAYNEQFF.

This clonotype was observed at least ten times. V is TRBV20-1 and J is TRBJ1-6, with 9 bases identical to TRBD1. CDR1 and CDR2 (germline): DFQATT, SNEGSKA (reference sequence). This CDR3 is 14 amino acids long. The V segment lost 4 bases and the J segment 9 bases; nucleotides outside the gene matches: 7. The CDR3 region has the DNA TGCAGTGCTAAGTCCGGGACAGGGCCTTCACCCCTCCACTTT. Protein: CSAKSGTGPSPLHF.

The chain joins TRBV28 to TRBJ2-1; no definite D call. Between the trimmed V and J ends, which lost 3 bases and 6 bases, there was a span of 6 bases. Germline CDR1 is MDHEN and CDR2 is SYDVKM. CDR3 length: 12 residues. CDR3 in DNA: TGTGCCAGCAGTTTGCCGGGCAATGAGCAGTTCTTC. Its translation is CASSLPGNEQFF.

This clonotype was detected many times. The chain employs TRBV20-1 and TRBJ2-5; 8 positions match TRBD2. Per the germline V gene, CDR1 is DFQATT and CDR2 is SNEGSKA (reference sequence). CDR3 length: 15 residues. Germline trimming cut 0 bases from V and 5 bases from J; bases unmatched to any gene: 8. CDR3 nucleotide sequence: TGCAGTGCTAGAGATACCGGGACTAGGGGGGAGACCCAGTACTTC. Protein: CSARDTGTRGETQYF.

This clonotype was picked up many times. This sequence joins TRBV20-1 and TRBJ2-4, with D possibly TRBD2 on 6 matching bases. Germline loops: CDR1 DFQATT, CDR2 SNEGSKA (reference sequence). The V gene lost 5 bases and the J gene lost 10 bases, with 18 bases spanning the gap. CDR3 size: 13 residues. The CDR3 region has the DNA TGCAGTGCTCCCAGGGACGGGGGAATGATTCAGTACTTC. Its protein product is CSAPRDGGMIQYF.

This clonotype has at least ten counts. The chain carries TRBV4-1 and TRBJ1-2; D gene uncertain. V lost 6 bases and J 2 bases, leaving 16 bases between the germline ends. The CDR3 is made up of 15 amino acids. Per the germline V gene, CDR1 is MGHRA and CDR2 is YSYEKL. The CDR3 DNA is TGCGCCAGCAGGCCGGACCAAACAGCAAACTATGGCTACACCTTC. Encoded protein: CASRPDQTANYGYTF.

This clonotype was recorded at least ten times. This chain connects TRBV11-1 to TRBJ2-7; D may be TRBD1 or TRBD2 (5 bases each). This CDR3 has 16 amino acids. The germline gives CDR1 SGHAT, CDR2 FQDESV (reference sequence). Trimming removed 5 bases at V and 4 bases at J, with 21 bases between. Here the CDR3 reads CASSQTLGARGYEQYF. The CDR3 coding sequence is TGTGCCAGCAGCCAGACCCTCGGGGCCCGAGGGTACGAGCAGTACTTC.

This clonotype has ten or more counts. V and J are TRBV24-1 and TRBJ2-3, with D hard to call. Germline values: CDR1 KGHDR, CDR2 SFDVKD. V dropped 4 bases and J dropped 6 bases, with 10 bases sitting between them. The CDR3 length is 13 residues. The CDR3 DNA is TGTGCCACCAGTGACCCTTTGTTGGATACGCAGTATTTT. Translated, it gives CATSDPLLDTQYF.

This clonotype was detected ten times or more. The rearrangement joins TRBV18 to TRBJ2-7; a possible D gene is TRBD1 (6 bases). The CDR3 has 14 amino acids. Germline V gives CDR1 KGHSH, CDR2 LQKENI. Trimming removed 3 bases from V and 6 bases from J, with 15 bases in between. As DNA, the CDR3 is TGTGCCAGCTCACCGCAGGGGAAAGCGTCCGAGCAGTACTTC. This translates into CASSPQGKASEQYF. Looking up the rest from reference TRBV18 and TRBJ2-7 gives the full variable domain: NAGVMQNPRHLVRRRGQEARLRCSPMKGHSHVYWYRQLPEEGLKFMVYLQKENIIDESGMPKERFSAEFPKEGPSILRIQQVVRGDSAAYFCASSPQGKASEQYFGPGTRLTVT.

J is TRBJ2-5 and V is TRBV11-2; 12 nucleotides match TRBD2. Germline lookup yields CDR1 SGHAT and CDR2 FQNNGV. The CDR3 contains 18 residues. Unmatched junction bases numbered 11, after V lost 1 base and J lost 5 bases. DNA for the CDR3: TGTGCCAGCAGCTTAGGAGCTAGCGGGAGGGCCCGGGGGGAGACCCAGTACTTC. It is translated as CASSLGASGRARGETQYF.

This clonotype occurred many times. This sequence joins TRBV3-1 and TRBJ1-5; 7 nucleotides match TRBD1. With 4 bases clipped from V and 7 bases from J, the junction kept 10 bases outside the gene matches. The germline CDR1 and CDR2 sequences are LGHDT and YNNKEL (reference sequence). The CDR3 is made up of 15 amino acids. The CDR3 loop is CASSRGTGARQPQHF. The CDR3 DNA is TGTGCCAGCAGCCGAGGAACAGGGGCGAGGCAGCCCCAGCATTTT. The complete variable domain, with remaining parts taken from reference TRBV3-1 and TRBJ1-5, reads DTAVSQTPKYLVTQMGNDKSIKCEQNLGHDTMYWYKQDSKKFLKIMFSYNNKELIINETVPNRFSPKSPDKAHLNLHINSLELGDSAVYFCASSRGTGARQPQHFGDGTRLSIL.

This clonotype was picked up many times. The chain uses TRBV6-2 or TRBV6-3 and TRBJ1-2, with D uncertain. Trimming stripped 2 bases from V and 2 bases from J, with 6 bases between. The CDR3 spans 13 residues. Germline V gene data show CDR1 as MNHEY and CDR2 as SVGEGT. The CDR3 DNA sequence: TGTGCCAGCAGTTACCCGAAGAACTATGGCTACACCTTC. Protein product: CASSYPKNYGYTF.